The 31 T cell receptor beta chains reported below all come from one sample, sequenced in a study of blood T cell repertoires in COVID-19. The repertoire was sequenced with immunoSEQ multiplex PCR; TCRdb's copy has only in-frame clones and lacks some. The table lists approximately 300,000 clones, more than 80% of them singletons. The sequenced sample was peripheral blood. Receptors originate from a woman under 40 with COVID-19, enrolled during active disease.

The CDR3 region is CASSLARPYGYTF. CDR3 sequence (DNA): TGCGCCAGCAGCTTGGCCAGGCCCTATGGCTACACCTTC. V gene TRBV5-1 combines with J gene TRBJ1-2; D not resolved. V was shortened by 0 bases and J by 4 bases, with 7 bases between the two germline ends. The CDR3 is made up of 13 amino acids. Germline CDR1 is SGHRS and CDR2 is YFSETQ.

The chain has TRBV5-4 and TRBJ2-1, with D maybe TRBD2 (6 bases). The germline V gene has CDR1 SGHNT and CDR2 YYREEE (reference sequence). The CDR3 length is 16 residues. V was trimmed by 1 base and J by 7 bases, leaving 18 bases between them. The CDR3 loop reads CASSLQGGRIPNEQFF. The CDR3 DNA is TGTGCCAGCAGCTTGCAAGGAGGGAGAATTCCTAATGAGCAGTTCTTC.

This chain uses TRBV6-5 with TRBJ1-6; D not certain. The V gene lost 8 bases and the J gene lost 8 bases, with 19 bases spanning the gap. This CDR3 is built from 15 residues. Germline assignment: CDR1 MNHEY and CDR2 SVGAGI. CDR3 protein: CASSDRSWTDSPLHF. The CDR3 DNA reads as TGTGCCAGCTCCGACCGGTCCTGGACTGATTCACCCCTCCACTTT.

The V call is TRBV6-6, the J call TRBJ1-5; D is unclear. Germline-derived CDR1 and CDR2 are MNHNY and SVGAGI (reference sequence). The V and J ends lost 0 bases and 2 bases respectively, with 8 bases between them. The CDR3 has 15 amino acids. The CDR3 sequence: CASSYSPTGNQPQHF. Written as DNA, the CDR3 is TGTGCCAGCAGTTACTCCCCCACGGGCAATCAGCCCCAGCATTTT.

This clone was detected a few times. J is TRBJ1-6 and V is TRBV7-3, with a possible D match to TRBD1 (5 bases). The CDR3 has 14 residues. Germline assignment: CDR1 SGHTA and CDR2 FQGTGA. Between the trimmed V and J ends, which lost 2 bases and 7 bases, there was a span of 9 bases. Here the CDR3 DNA reads TGTGCCAGCAGCTTATTGGGGGGGAATTCACCCCTCCACTTT. Its translation: CASSLLGGNSPLHF.

The chain is built from TRBV10-2 and TRBJ2-1; tentative D call: TRBD2 (5 bases). V gave up 4 bases and J gave up 9 bases, with 10 bases separating them. Germline values: CDR1 WSHSY, CDR2 SAAADI. The CDR3 is made up of 12 amino acids. The CDR3 sequence: CASSVDSPEQFF. CDR3 sequence (DNA): TGCGCCAGCAGTGTGGACTCTCCTGAGCAGTTCTTC.

The chain carries TRBV10-3 and TRBJ2-3; possible D gene TRBD2, 6 bases. This CDR3 has 15 amino acids. Trimming cost V 4 bases and J 0 bases, with 11 bases left between them. Looked up from germline, CDR1 is ENHRY and CDR2 is SYGVKD. As DNA, the CDR3 is TGTGCCATCAGTGGGGGGGAAACTAGCACAGATACGCAGTATTTT. This encodes CAISGGETSTDTQYF.

This sequence joins TRBV11-2 and TRBJ2-7, with D possibly matching TRBD1 (5 bases). The CDR3 runs to 12 residues. V lost 4 bases to trimming and J lost 7 bases, with 11 bases between them. Germline V gene sequence: CDR1 SGHAT, CDR2 FQNNGV. CDR3 bases: TGTGCCAGCAGCTCGACAGTCTATGAGCAGTACTTC. Translating gives CASSSTVYEQYF.

The V gene is TRBV7-6, the J gene TRBJ2-5; 7 bases match TRBD1. J lost 2 bases, V lost 4 bases, and 10 bases had no gene match. Germline V gives CDR1 SGHVS, CDR2 FNYEAQ. This CDR3 comprises 16 residues. CDR3 in amino acids: CASSSPRGPGQETQYF. CDR3 nucleotides: TGTGCCAGCAGCTCGCCTAGGGGGCCGGGTCAAGAGACCCAGTACTTC.

The chain carries TRBV5-4 and TRBJ2-5; perhaps TRBD1 as D (5 bases). This CDR3 has 14 residues. Trimming left V 5 bases short and J 2 bases short, with 13 bases between. The V gene's germline CDR1 is SGHNT and CDR2 YYREEE (reference sequence). The CDR3 loop reads CASRIMGRQETQYF. CDR3 DNA sequence: TGTGCCAGCAGGATTATGGGGCGGCAAGAGACCCAGTACTTC. Supplemented by reference TRBV5-4 and TRBJ2-5, the full variable domain reads ETGVTQSPTHLIKTRGQQVTLRCSSQSGHNTVSWYQQALGQGPQFIFQYYREEENGRGNFPPRFSGLQFPNYSSELNVNALELDDSALYLCASRIMGRQETQYFGPGTRLLVL.

The V gene is TRBV30, the J gene TRBJ2-7; D may be TRBD1 (6 bases). The V end lost 8 bases, the J end lost 4 bases, and 18 bases lay between the germline ends. The CDR3 length is 13 residues. Germline lookup yields CDR1 GTSNPN and CDR2 SVGIG (reference sequence). CDR3 loop: CARSPDRSYEQYF. Written as DNA, the CDR3 is TGTGCCCGCTCACCAGACAGGAGTTACGAGCAGTACTTC.

V gene TRBV27 combines with J gene TRBJ1-2, with TRBD1 matching 7 bases. The V segment lost 5 bases and the J segment 4 bases; nucleotides outside the gene matches: 10. This CDR3 contains 15 residues. CDR1 and CDR2 from the germline V gene are MNHEY and SMNVEV (reference sequence). The chain's CDR3 is CASSLTGTAPYGYTF. The DNA of the CDR3 is TGTGCCAGCAGTCTTACCGGGACAGCACCCTATGGCTACACCTTC.

This chain connects TRBV19 to TRBJ2-5, with D maybe TRBD1 (6 bases). The length of the CDR3 is 14 residues. V was clipped by 5 bases and J by 7 bases, with 17 bases between them. Germline CDR1 and CDR2: LNHDA and SQIVND (reference sequence). CDR3 sequence reads: CASSQTALGATQYF. The DNA of the CDR3 is TGTGCCAGTAGTCAAACGGCGCTGGGGGCGACCCAGTACTTC.

In this sample, this clone turned up once. The V call is TRBV2, the J call TRBJ1-2; 10 bases agree with TRBD1. This CDR3 spans 13 amino acids. Germline trimming cut 6 bases from V and 7 bases from J; bases unmatched to any gene: 5. Per the germline V gene, CDR1 is SNHLY and CDR2 is FYNNEI. In nucleotides, the CDR3 is TGTGCCAGCAGGGGGACAGGGGATTCTGGCTACACCTTC. Its translation is CASRGTGDSGYTF. The variable domain in full, with the rest retrieved from reference TRBV2 and TRBJ1-2, is EPEVTQTPSHQVTQMGQEVILRCVPISNHLYFYWYRQILGQKVEFLVSFYNNEISEKSEIFDDQFSVERPDGSNFTLKIRSTKLEDSAMYFCASRGTGDSGYTFGSGTRLTVV.

The V gene is TRBV6-5, the J gene TRBJ2-2; unclear D gene. Germline CDR1 MNHEY, CDR2 SVGAGI. This CDR3 contains 14 residues. V lost 0 bases, J lost 6 bases, and 8 bases lay in between. DNA of the CDR3: TGTGCCAGCAGTTACTCGCTGGCCTCCGGGGAGCTGTTTTTT. It translates to CASSYSLASGELFF.

This chain uses TRBV28 with TRBJ2-5, with unresolved D. With 2 bases removed from V and 2 bases from J, the gap between germline ends came to 12 bases. Germline V gene data show CDR1 as MDHEN and CDR2 as SYDVKM. The CDR3 runs 15 residues. Here the CDR3 reads CASSLRFTDQETQYF. DNA of the CDR3: TGTGCCAGCAGTTTAAGATTCACAGATCAAGAGACCCAGTACTTC.

The chain uses TRBV19 and TRBJ1-2; TRBD1 matches 7 bases. The CDR3 is 15 amino acids. The V and J ends lost 4 bases and 7 bases, in that order; junction bases with no gene match: 12. CDR1 LNHDA and CDR2 SQIVND come from the germline V gene (reference sequence). The DNA of the CDR3 is TGTGCCAGTAGTACCCCGCCCGGGACAGTGGCTGGCTACACCTTC. Residues: CASSTPPGTVAGYTF.

The rearrangement joins TRBV30 to TRBJ1-5; D not certain. Deletions cut 1 base from V and 7 bases from J, with 11 bases between. The CDR3 is 13 amino acids. Per the germline V gene, CDR1 is GTSNPN and CDR2 is SVGIG (reference sequence). This chain's CDR3 is CAWSEPSGQPQHF. CDR3 sequence (DNA): TGTGCCTGGAGTGAGCCCTCAGGCCAGCCCCAGCATTTT.

Concerning this clone: This CDR3 is also generated by other DNA sequences in the sample. The J gene is TRBJ2-7, the V gene TRBV3-1 (or the pseudogene TRBV3-2); TRBD1 is a possible D gene (6 bases). The V gene's germline CDR1 is LGHDT and CDR2 YNNKEL (reference sequence). Trimming took 4 bases from V and 0 from J, leaving 13 bases between them. This CDR3 region has 15 residues. CDR3 region: CASSRGLASSYEQYF. DNA for the CDR3: TGTGCCAGCAGCCGGGGGCTAGCCAGCTCCTACGAGCAGTACTTC.

There are a few counts of this clone. This chain connects TRBV29-1 to TRBJ1-2, with 7 bases that match TRBD1. The germline V gene has CDR1 SQVTM and CDR2 ANQGSEA. Trimming at V came to 5 bases and at J to 5 bases, leaving 2 bases not matched to a gene. The CDR3 is 11 residues long. This CDR3 is CSVRTGYGYTF. The DNA of the CDR3 is TGCAGCGTTAGGACAGGTTATGGCTACACCTTC.

The V gene is TRBV6-2 or TRBV6-3, the J gene TRBJ1-1; tentatively, D is TRBD1 (5 bases). This CDR3 has 14 residues. Germline CDR1 is MNHEY and CDR2 is SVGEGT. V shed 2 bases and J shed 1 base, with 8 bases lying between them. The CDR3 DNA sequence: TGTGCCAGCAGTTACCACGACAGGAACACTGAAGCTTTCTTT. This gives the protein CASSYHDRNTEAFF.

V gene TRBV7-8 combines with J gene TRBJ1-3; TRBD1 is a possible D gene (5 bases). This CDR3 region has 13 residues. Trimming pared 6 bases from V and 4 bases from J, leaving 10 bases between. Looked up from germline, CDR1 is SGHVS and CDR2 is FQNEAQ. The CDR3 DNA reads TGTGCCAGCAGGGGGGGGATGGGAAACACCATATATTTT. Translated: CASRGGMGNTIYF.

The gene calls are TRBV28 and TRBJ2-3, with D possibly matching TRBD2 (6 bases). V gave up 3 bases and J gave up 0 bases, with 13 bases separating them. This CDR3 is 16 amino acids long. The germline V gene has CDR1 MDHEN and CDR2 SYDVKM. The CDR3 DNA reads TGTGCCAGCAGTTTGGCGCTAGCGCTGAGCACAGATACGCAGTATTTT. This gives the protein CASSLALALSTDTQYF.

As concerns this clone: Other DNA sequences in this sample translate to the same CDR3. This chain joins TRBV29-1 and TRBJ2-7, with TRBD1 matching 8 bases. This CDR3 region has 11 residues. The germline V gene has CDR1 SQVTM and CDR2 ANQGSEA. Trimming cost V 6 bases and J 4 bases; bases outside gene matches: 2. CDR3 DNA sequence: TGCAGCGTAGACAGGGGTTACGAGCAGTACTTC. This codes for CSVDRGYEQYF.

This sequence joins TRBV11-2 and TRBJ1-2; no clear D gene. Trimming took 5 bases from V and 8 from J, leaving 18 bases between them. This CDR3 is built from 14 residues. Germline CDR1 reads SGHAT; CDR2 reads FQNNGV. CDR3 sequence reads: CASSLRAVLPGYTF. The CDR3 DNA follows: TGTGCCAGCAGCCTGAGGGCCGTCCTGCCCGGCTACACCTTC.

The table lists this clone with a few counts. The chain joins TRBV7-9 to TRBJ2-1, with 13 nucleotides matching TRBD2. The germline V gene encodes CDR1 SEHNR and CDR2 FQNEAQ (reference sequence). Unmatched junction bases numbered 8, after V lost 2 bases and J lost 7 bases. This CDR3 is 17 amino acids long. Here the CDR3 reads CASSLLLAGGLNNEQFF. In DNA form, the CDR3 reads TGTGCCAGCAGCTTACTACTAGCGGGAGGGCTGAATAATGAGCAGTTCTTC.

J is TRBJ1-5 and V is TRBV5-8; D not certain. Germline CDR1 reads SGHTS; CDR2 reads YDEGEE. The CDR3 runs 13 residues. V lost 1 base and J 2 bases, leaving 4 bases between the germline ends. CDR3 sequence reads: CASSLQGNQPQHF. The CDR3 coding sequence is TGTGCCAGCAGCTTGCAGGGCAATCAGCCCCAGCATTTT.

The rearrangement links TRBV3-1 (or the pseudogene TRBV3-2) to TRBJ2-5, with 8 bases that match TRBD2. The CDR3 loop spans 16 amino acids. Germline V CDR1 and CDR2: LGHDT, YNNKEL (reference sequence). J was trimmed by 4 bases and V by 4 bases; bases with no gene match: 11. The CDR3: CASSPMRGAGGETQYF. The CDR3 nucleotides are TGTGCCAGCAGCCCGATGAGGGGGGCGGGAGGAGAGACCCAGTACTTC.

The gene calls are TRBV7-8 and TRBJ2-1; weak D call: TRBD1 (5 bases). The CDR3 contains 13 residues. V lost 6 bases to trimming and J lost 1 base, with 7 bases between them. Germline assignment: CDR1 SGHVS and CDR2 FQNEAQ. The CDR3 DNA follows: TGTGCCAGCAGGGGGCCATCCTACAATGAGCAGTTCTTC. Translated, it gives CASRGPSYNEQFF.

This chain connects TRBV19 to TRBJ1-5, with 10 bases identical to TRBD1. The CDR3 runs to 17 residues. The V gene end was trimmed by 5 bases and the J gene end by 7 bases; junction bases not matched to a gene: 14. The germline CDR1 and CDR2 sequences are LNHDA and SQIVND (reference sequence). The CDR3 nucleotides are TGTGCCAGTAGTTCACGTCTCAGACAGGGGGCCTGGCAGCCCCAGCATTTT. Its protein product is CASSSRLRQGAWQPQHF.

The chain couples TRBV15 to TRBJ1-2, with TRBD1 matching over 7 bases. This CDR3 is 15 amino acids long. V lost 6 bases and J lost 4; bases outside the gene matches: 11. In germline, CDR1 is LNHNV, CDR2 YYDKDF (reference sequence). The CDR3 protein is CATRGEGAVSYGYTF. In DNA, the CDR3 is TGTGCCACCAGAGGTGAGGGGGCGGTCTCCTATGGCTACACCTTC.